One sample yielded the 24 T cell receptor beta chains listed below, sequenced in a study of blood T cell repertoires in COVID-19. Data came from immunoSEQ multiplex PCR; TCRdb stores just in-frame clones and leaves some out. The sample includes some 170,000 clones, approximately 93% of them seen just once. What was sequenced was peripheral blood. The source of these receptors is a woman in her sixties or seventies with COVID-19, enrolled during active disease.

This chain uses TRBV7-2 with TRBJ2-7, with 10 positions matching TRBD1. V dropped 4 bases and J dropped 7; count of bases not matched to a gene: 7. Germline loops: CDR1 SGHTA, CDR2 FQGNSA. CDR3 length: 14 amino acids. In DNA form, the CDR3 reads TGTGCCAGCAGCTCTGGGACAGGGGCTAAAGAGCAGTACTTC. It codes for CASSSGTGAKEQYF.

This clone was seen just once. The chain couples TRBV6-5 to TRBJ1-6; D is undetermined. Between the trimmed V and J ends, which lost 3 bases and 6 bases, there was a span of 9 bases. CDR1 and CDR2 (germline): MNHEY, SVGAGI. This CDR3 spans 14 amino acids. Here the CDR3 reads CASSYGRINSPLHF. The CDR3 DNA reads as TGTGCCAGCAGTTATGGGAGGATTAATTCACCCCTCCACTTT.

This clone was counted once. The V gene is TRBV11-2, the J gene TRBJ2-1, with 10 nucleotides matching TRBD2. Germline V CDR1 and CDR2: SGHAT, FQNNGV. The CDR3 length is 18 residues. The V and J ends lost 0 bases and 4 bases, in that order; junction bases with no gene match: 9. CDR3 protein: CASSLDQLAGRHYNEQFF. The CDR3 nucleotides read TGTGCCAGCAGCTTAGATCAACTAGCGGGGAGACATTACAATGAGCAGTTCTTC.

V gene TRBV28 combines with J gene TRBJ1-2; no definite D call. CDR1 is MDHEN, CDR2 SYDVKM, per germline. CDR3 length: 13 amino acids. With 10 bases removed from V and 2 bases from J, the gap between germline ends came to 14 bases. CDR3 loop: CATLVSVNYGYTF. As DNA, the CDR3 is TGTGCCACCCTGGTCTCGGTGAACTATGGCTACACCTTC.

DNA for the CDR3: TGTGCCAGCAGTTACTCGGGACAGGACTATGGCTACACCTTC. Translation: CASSYSGQDYGYTF. This rearrangement joins TRBV6-6 to TRBJ1-2, with 8 bases that match TRBD1. This CDR3 spans 14 amino acids. The germline CDR1 and CDR2 sequences are MNHNY and SVGAGI (reference sequence). Unmatched junction bases numbered 0, after V lost 0 bases and J lost 3 bases.

This chain joins TRBV19 and TRBJ1-1, with D perhaps TRBD1 (6 bases). CDR1 and CDR2 from the germline V gene are LNHDA and SQIVND (reference sequence). The V gene lost 5 bases and the J gene lost 3 bases, with 13 bases spanning the gap. This CDR3 region has 14 residues. The DNA for the CDR3 is TGTGCCAGTAGTCCCCGACAGGCGGACACTGAAGCTTTCTTT. Its protein is CASSPRQADTEAFF.

The genes are TRBV9 and TRBJ2-1; 9 bases are shared with TRBD2. The germline gives CDR1 SGDLS, CDR2 YYNGEE. The CDR3 has 16 amino acids. V was pared by 0 bases and J by 4 bases, with 5 bases of the junction left unmatched. The CDR3 DNA follows: TGTGCCAGCAGCGTAGGGGCTAGCGGGGCTTACAATGAGCAGTTCTTC. This translates into CASSVGASGAYNEQFF.

The chain uses TRBV12-3 or TRBV12-4 and TRBJ1-1, with 7 bases aligning to TRBD1. The CDR3 loop spans 12 amino acids. J lost 11 bases, V lost 4 bases, and 7 bases had no gene match. The CDR3 bases are TGTGCCAGCAGTTCGACAGGGCGTTTGGCTTTCTTT. Residues: CASSSTGRLAFF.

The CDR3 DNA is TGTGCCAGCAGCTCGGGACAGGGGGCGTCTGAGCAGTTCTTC. Translation gives CASSSGQGASEQFF. The chain uses TRBV7-9 and TRBJ2-1; 12 bases align to TRBD1. The CDR3 spans 14 residues. V lost 4 bases to trimming and J lost 9 bases; unmatched junction nucleotides: 4. Germline lookup yields CDR1 SEHNR and CDR2 FQNEAQ (reference sequence).

DNA for the CDR3: TGTGCCAGCAGCCAAGAGTCCCGGGGGGGATCCGCTGGAAACACCATATATTTT. The encoded protein is CASSQESRGGSAGNTIYF. V gene TRBV4-2 combines with J gene TRBJ1-3, with D maybe TRBD1 (5 bases). CDR3 length: 18 residues. Trimming pared 0 bases from V and 2 bases from J, leaving 17 bases between. CDR1 and CDR2 from the germline V gene are LGHNA and YNFKEQ.

The gene calls are TRBV19 and TRBJ1-1; D is undetermined. Germline CDR1 reads LNHDA; CDR2 reads SQIVND (reference sequence). V was cut by 3 bases and J by 0 bases, with 8 bases left in between. The CDR3 spans 14 residues. As DNA, the CDR3 is TGTGCCAGTAGTATCCAGAACATGAACACTGAAGCTTTCTTT. It specifies CASSIQNMNTEAFF.

The J gene is TRBJ1-5, the V gene TRBV6-2 or TRBV6-3; perhaps TRBD1 as D (5 bases). Trimming took off 4 bases at V and 5 bases at J, with 9 bases between the two ends. Germline CDR1 and CDR2: MNHEY and SVGEGT. The CDR3 consists of 13 residues. The DNA for the CDR3 is TGTGCCAGCAGTTTCTGGGGGGATCAGCCCCAGCATTTT. Translation: CASSFWGDQPQHF.

The chain uses TRBV7-9 and TRBJ2-5; TRBD1 might be the D (6 bases). The CDR3 consists of 13 residues. Germline CDR1 SEHNR, CDR2 FQNEAQ (reference sequence). Trimming took off 4 bases at V and 5 bases at J, with 11 bases between the two ends. CDR3 coding DNA: TGTGCCAGCAGCTCTACAGGGTGGGAGACCCAGTACTTC. Translation: CASSSTGWETQYF.

The chain links TRBV6-2 or TRBV6-3 to TRBJ2-7, with 12 bases fitting TRBD1. CDR1 is MNHEY, CDR2 SVGEGT, per germline. The junction had 4 bases not matched to a gene; V was cut back by 2 bases and J by 5 bases. The CDR3 covers 15 residues. The CDR3 reads CASSYTGTGGHEQYF. Here the CDR3 DNA reads TGTGCCAGCAGTTACACCGGGACAGGGGGCCACGAGCAGTACTTC.

The chain combines TRBV18 with TRBJ1-1, with 7 bases aligning to TRBD1. This CDR3 region has 18 residues. CDR1 is KGHSH, CDR2 LQKENI, per germline. With V trimmed by 4 bases and J by 0 bases, 14 bases remained unmatched. The chain's CDR3 is CASSRNIPGQTLNTEAFF. CDR3 coding DNA: TGTGCCAGCTCACGCAATATACCGGGACAGACTCTGAACACTGAAGCTTTCTTT.

The chain is built from TRBV7-9 and TRBJ2-1; the match to TRBD1 covers 7 bases. J lost 0 bases, V lost 4 bases, and 15 bases had no gene match. This CDR3 comprises 19 residues. The germline CDR1 and CDR2 sequences are SEHNR and FQNEAQ (reference sequence). DNA of the CDR3: TGTGCCAGCAGCTCTTCACTACCCACCGGGACAGCCTCCTACAATGAGCAGTTCTTC. Amino acids: CASSSSLPTGTASYNEQFF.

This chain joins TRBV30 and TRBJ1-2; tentative D call: TRBD1 (5 bases). The V and J ends lost 6 bases and 4 bases respectively, with 15 bases between them. CDR3 length equals 13 residues. Per the germline V gene, CDR1 is GTSNPN and CDR2 is SVGIG (reference sequence). CDR3 sequence reads: CACSGGAGYGYTF. CDR3 bases: TGTGCCTGCTCCGGGGGTGCGGGCTATGGCTACACCTTC. Together with reference TRBV30 and TRBJ1-2, the CDR3 gives the full variable domain: SQTIHQWPATLVQPVGSPLSLECTVEGTSNPNLYWYRQAAGRGLQLLFYSVGIGQISSEVPQNLSASRPQDRQFILSSKKLLLSDSGFYLCACSGGAGYGYTFGSGTRLTVV.

The chain combines TRBV5-6 with TRBJ1-2; 7 nucleotides match TRBD1. The CDR3 runs to 14 residues. The V and J ends lost 1 base and 4 bases, in that order; junction bases with no gene match: 4. Germline CDR1 SGHDT, CDR2 YYEEEE. The CDR3 is CASSLPGQFYGYTF. The CDR3 region has the DNA TGTGCCAGCAGCTTGCCGGGACAGTTCTATGGCTACACCTTC.

Written as DNA, the CDR3 is TGCGCCAGCAGCCCAGACCCCAGGTCAGGCTACACCTTC. Residues: CASSPDPRSGYTF. The chain joins TRBV4-3 to TRBJ1-2; D unresolved. CDR1 is LGHNA, CDR2 YSLEER, per germline. V was cut by 4 bases and J by 8 bases, with 14 bases left in between. This CDR3 has 13 residues.

The J gene is TRBJ1-2, the V gene TRBV5-1, with 9 bases identical to TRBD1. The germline gives CDR1 SGHRS, CDR2 YFSETQ. The CDR3 contains 14 residues. Losses at the gene ends were 5 bases for V and 3 bases for J; bases not matched to a gene: 5. The CDR3 DNA sequence: TGCGCCAGCAGTTCTGGACAGGGGCACTATGGCTACACCTTC. Amino acids: CASSSGQGHYGYTF.

This chain links TRBV5-6 with TRBJ1-1; no firm D call. Germline CDR1 and CDR2: SGHDT and YYEEEE. V was shortened by 2 bases and J by 1 base, with 6 bases between the two germline ends. CDR3 length: 13 amino acids. The CDR3 is CASSLAGNTEAFF. The DNA of the CDR3 is TGTGCCAGCAGCTTAGCCGGGAACACTGAAGCTTTCTTT. Variable domain in full (rest from reference TRBV5-6 and TRBJ1-1): DAGVTQSPTHLIKTRGQQVTLRCSPKSGHDTVSWYQQALGQGPQFIFQYYEEEERQRGNFPDRFSGHQFPNYSSELNVNALLLGDSALYLCASSLAGNTEAFFGQGTRLTVV.

This clone was counted once. This chain uses TRBV19 with TRBJ1-5; the match to TRBD1 covers 8 bases. V shed 4 bases and J 1 base; nucleotides not matched to a gene: 15. Germline-derived CDR1 and CDR2 are LNHDA and SQIVND (reference sequence). CDR3 length equals 19 residues. The DNA for the CDR3 is TGTGCCAGTAGTACCCAGACAGGGGTTATATTTTTCAGCAATCAGCCCCAGCATTTT. Translating it yields CASSTQTGVIFFSNQPQHF.

The V and J genes are TRBV7-2 and TRBJ2-5, with a possible D match to TRBD2 (6 bases). This CDR3 has 13 residues. V gave up 5 bases and J gave up 2 bases, with 9 bases separating them. In germline, CDR1 is SGHTA, CDR2 FQGNSA. CDR3 amino acids: CASSPLAQETQYF. The CDR3 nucleotides read TGTGCCAGCAGCCCACTAGCACAAGAGACCCAGTACTTC.

The genes are TRBV19 and TRBJ2-7, with TRBD2 identical over 9 bases. J gave up 2 bases and V 7 bases, and 6 bases lay outside the gene matches. Germline-derived CDR1 and CDR2 are LNHDA and SQIVND (reference sequence). The CDR3 sequence is 14 residues long. In DNA, the CDR3 is TGTGCCAGTACCCCTAGCGGGGCCGCCTACGAGCAGTACTTC. Its protein is CASTPSGAAYEQYF.